These 13 T cell receptor beta chains share one sample of origin, sequenced in a study of blood T cells in healthy people across ages. A J-beta primer mix and a sample-barcoded 5' primer were used in a second PCR of roughly 7 to 12 cycles. TCRdb reanalysed the 5' RACE reads using MiXCR and keeps one entry per CDR3 protein. The table includes 1.5 million to 2 million distinct CDR3 sequences, around half detected once. The specimen sequenced was blood. The source is a woman in her 40s in good health.

The chain couples TRBV5-1 to TRBJ1-1; a weak D match, TRBD1 (5 bases). Between the trimmed V and J ends, which lost 4 bases and 1 base, there was a span of 14 bases. CDR3 length: 15 amino acids. CDR1 is SGHRS, CDR2 YFSETQ, per germline. CDR3 sequence reads: CASSGNPGANTEAFF. The CDR3 DNA follows: TGCGCCAGCAGCGGGAACCCCGGGGCGAACACTGAAGCTTTCTTT.

Many counts were recorded for this clonotype. This chain connects TRBV14 to TRBJ2-3; TRBD1 matches at 7 bases. This CDR3 has 15 residues. The germline CDR1 and CDR2 sequences are SGHDN and FVKESK. V dropped 3 bases and J dropped 0; count of bases not matched to a gene: 3. The CDR3 here is CASSHGTASTDTQYF. The CDR3 nucleotides read TGTGCCAGCAGCCACGGGACAGCTAGCACAGATACGCAGTATTTT.

This chain connects TRBV20-1 to TRBJ1-2; D possibly corresponds to TRBD1 (5 bases). This CDR3 comprises 13 residues. Trimming removed 3 bases from V and 6 bases from J, with 14 bases in between. Germline CDR1 reads DFQATT; CDR2 reads SNEGSKA (reference sequence). CDR3: CSASPQGPNGYTF. The CDR3 DNA reads TGCAGTGCTAGCCCGCAGGGTCCAAATGGCTACACCTTC.

The chain uses TRBV20-1 and TRBJ2-1; D not certain. V was trimmed by 0 bases and J by 6 bases, leaving 12 bases between them. The CDR3 has 14 residues. The V gene's germline CDR1 is DFQATT and CDR2 SNEGSKA (reference sequence). In DNA form, the CDR3 reads TGCAGTGCTAGAGATGTTTTGCGATCCAATGAGCAGTTCTTC. The encoded protein is CSARDVLRSNEQFF.

The chain links TRBV24-1 to TRBJ1-2; 10 nucleotides match TRBD1. CDR1 is KGHDR and CDR2 is SFDVKD in the germline V gene. The V and J ends lost 5 bases and 8 bases, in that order; junction bases with no gene match: 16. The CDR3 sequence is 17 residues long. CDR3 nucleotide sequence: TGTGCCACCAGTGCCCTCGGACAGGGGGGCGCCGAGAGGGGCTACACCTTC. This gives the protein CATSALGQGGAERGYTF.

This clonotype has just one count. The chain uses TRBV4-2 and TRBJ2-7, with a possible D match to TRBD1 (7 bases). This CDR3 contains 16 residues. Germline V gives CDR1 LGHNA, CDR2 YNFKEQ. V was pared by 1 base and J by 2 bases, with 15 bases between. In nucleotides, the CDR3 is TGTGCCAGCAGCCAAGCGTCAGGGGGGCCTACCTACGAGCAGTACTTC. Its protein product is CASSQASGGPTYEQYF.

V gene TRBV10-3 combines with J gene TRBJ2-3; 11 bases are a match to TRBD2. Germline CDR1 ENHRY, CDR2 SYGVKD. The CDR3 has 15 residues. J lost 5 bases, V lost 5 bases, and 6 bases had no gene match. CDR3 amino acids: CAISLAGGLKDTQYF. The DNA of the CDR3 is TGTGCCATCAGTTTAGCGGGGGGGCTCAAAGATACGCAGTATTTT.

This clonotype was seen more than once but under ten times. The chain is built from TRBV10-1 and TRBJ2-7; 11 bases map to TRBD2. The J segment lost 3 bases and the V segment lost 5 bases, leaving 6 bases of the junction unmatched. Germline CDR1 reads WNHNN; CDR2 reads SYGVQD (reference sequence). The CDR3 runs to 15 residues. The CDR3 DNA follows: TGCGCCAGCAGTCCTAGCGGGGGGAATATCTACGAGCAGTACTTC. Protein product: CASSPSGGNIYEQYF.

The rearrangement uses TRBV20-1 and TRBJ2-7, with 9 bases aligning to TRBD1. V lost 5 bases to trimming and J lost 7 bases; unmatched junction nucleotides: 12. Germline CDR1 and CDR2: DFQATT and SNEGSKA (reference sequence). The CDR3 length is 14 residues. The CDR3 nucleotides are TGCAGTGCTTGGGACAGGGTGTTTGGGAATGAGCAGTACTTC. Protein: CSAWDRVFGNEQYF.

The chain carries TRBV12-3 or TRBV12-4 and TRBJ2-5; either TRBD1 or TRBD2 may supply D (5 bases each). The CDR3 is made up of 13 amino acids. V shed 6 bases and J shed 5 bases, with 13 bases lying between them. CDR3 region: CASRVRERETQYF. The CDR3 DNA follows: TGTGCCAGCAGGGTCAGGGAGCGGGAGACCCAGTACTTC.

The sample holds many counts of this clonotype. The DNA for the CDR3 is TGTGCCAGCAGTTTAAGGTCAACTGGGGCCAACGTCCTGACTTTC. This gives the protein CASSLRSTGANVLTF. This chain uses TRBV12-3 or TRBV12-4 with TRBJ2-6, with D unresolved. There are 15 residues in the CDR3. V gave up 2 bases and J gave up 2 bases, with 7 bases separating them.

The genes are TRBV20-1 and TRBJ1-5, with a possible D match to TRBD1 (6 bases). The germline V gene encodes CDR1 DFQATT and CDR2 SNEGSKA (reference sequence). CDR3 size: 15 residues. Trimming took 6 bases from V and 0 from J, leaving 15 bases between them. CDR3: CSAGDRKDSNQPQHF. The CDR3 DNA sequence: TGCAGTGCGGGCGACAGGAAAGATAGCAATCAGCCCCAGCATTTT.

The chain has TRBV4-3 and TRBJ2-1, with 16 bases lining up with TRBD2. This CDR3 has 18 residues. V dropped 4 bases and J dropped 8; count of bases not matched to a gene: 11. The germline gives CDR1 LGHNA, CDR2 YSLEER. The CDR3 bases are TGCGCCAGCAGCCCGGGACTAGCGGGGGGGCGGCTAAGGGATGAGCAGTTCTTC. It yields the protein CASSPGLAGGRLRDEQFF.